This entry lists 32 T cell receptor beta chains sequenced from one sample in a study of post-analysis software for immune sequencing data. Study results and limitations: Included in a set of about 5 TRBV segments more frequent in patients than controls were TRBV5-6, TRBV5-1 and TRBV20-1.

The TCR beta cDNA libraries carried unique molecular identifiers. TCRdb re-called the PCR reads through MiXCR, storing one row per CDR3 protein. This table holds roughly 800,000 distinct CDR3 sequences, about 53% found once. No antigen is known for these receptors. Material: blood. These receptors were obtained from a girl between 10 and 17 years old with multiple sclerosis.

The rearrangement uses TRBV6-6 and TRBJ1-2; D is undetermined. This CDR3 is 13 amino acids long. The V end was cut by 0 bases, the J end by 6 bases, with 8 bases between. From germline, CDR1 is MNHNY and CDR2 SVGAGI (reference sequence). CDR3 coding DNA: TGTGCCAGCAGTTACTCACGAGGGAATGGCTACACCTTC. Encoded protein: CASSYSRGNGYTF.

In this sample, this clonotype turned up once. The genes are TRBV3-1 and TRBJ2-1, with D perhaps TRBD2 (5 bases). V was shortened by 9 bases and J by 3 bases, with 18 bases between the two germline ends. Germline assignment: CDR1 LGHDT and CDR2 YNNKEL (reference sequence). There are 15 residues in the CDR3. The CDR3 region is CASGKGLEIYNEQFF. The CDR3 DNA sequence: TGTGCCAGTGGAAAAGGACTGGAAATCTACAATGAGCAGTTCTTC.

This clonotype was found many times. For the CDR3, the DNA is TGCAGTGCCCAAGGACAGTTTAGCACAGATACGCAGTATTTT. This encodes CSAQGQFSTDTQYF. This chain connects TRBV20-1 to TRBJ2-3, with D perhaps TRBD1 (6 bases). There are 14 residues in the CDR3. The ends were cut back, 6 bases at V and 0 bases at J, with 13 bases in the middle. The germline V gene has CDR1 DFQATT and CDR2 SNEGSKA (reference sequence).

The genes are TRBV14 and TRBJ2-3; tentative D call: TRBD1 (5 bases). The V gene lost 4 bases and the J gene lost 7 bases, with 9 bases spanning the gap. The CDR3 consists of 12 residues. Looked up from germline, CDR1 is SGHDN and CDR2 is FVKESK. The CDR3, as DNA: TGTGCCAGCAGCCCTCCAGGGAATACGCAGTATTTT. It codes for CASSPPGNTQYF.

This clonotype was detected a few times. The rearrangement uses TRBV6-6 and TRBJ2-5; TRBD1 matches 8 bases. The J call could be wrong; TRBJ2-7 is a better fit for the DNA end. The CDR3 totals 16 residues. Per germline, CDR1 MNHNY and CDR2 SVGAGI (reference sequence). CDR3 in DNA: TGTGCCAGCAGCGAGCCAGGGAGAACAGGGGGCTACGAGCAGTACTTC. This encodes CASSEPGRTGGYEQYF.

This clonotype was detected only a few times. The genes are TRBV29-1 and TRBJ2-1; D remains unclear. CDR1 and CDR2 from the germline V gene are SQVTM and ANQGSEA. The CDR3 runs to 14 residues. Trimming shortened V by 3 bases and J by 0 bases, and 9 bases separated the two germline ends. CDR3 protein: CSVETVSSYNEQFF. In DNA, the CDR3 is TGCAGCGTTGAGACCGTGAGCTCCTACAATGAGCAGTTCTTC.

The chain's CDR3 is CAILLAGGTDTQYF. For the CDR3, the DNA is TGTGCCATACTTCTAGCGGGGGGCACAGATACGCAGTATTTT. The chain joins TRBV15 to TRBJ2-3; 10 bases are shared with TRBD2. V gave up 10 bases and J gave up 1 base; unmatched junction bases: 5. The CDR3 loop spans 14 amino acids. Germline V CDR1 and CDR2: LNHNV, YYDKDF (reference sequence). Supplemented by reference TRBV15 and TRBJ2-3, the full variable domain reads DAMVIQNPRYQVTQFGKPVTLSCSQTLNHNVMYWYQQKSSQAPKLLFHYYDKDFNNEADTPDNFQSRRPNTSFCFLDIRSPGLGDTAMYLCAILLAGGTDTQYFGPGTRLTVL.

The chain carries TRBV2 and TRBJ1-1; D is perhaps TRBD1 (6 bases). The germline gives CDR1 SNHLY, CDR2 FYNNEI. The CDR3 extends over 14 amino acids. V was cut by 8 bases and J by 0 bases, with 13 bases left in between. The CDR3 protein is CASPDRFVNTEAFF. The CDR3 DNA reads as TGTGCCAGCCCAGACAGGTTCGTGAACACTGAAGCTTTCTTT.

The rearrangement links TRBV29-1 to TRBJ2-7; 9 bases agree with TRBD2. Germline lookup yields CDR1 SQVTM and CDR2 ANQGSEA. With 4 bases clipped from V and 3 bases from J, the junction kept 10 bases outside the gene matches. This CDR3 is built from 15 residues. The CDR3 protein is CSVGLGSGRFYEQYF. The CDR3 DNA follows: TGCAGCGTTGGTTTGGGGAGCGGGAGGTTCTACGAGCAGTACTTC.

This clonotype was observed a handful of times. The gene calls are TRBV3-1 and TRBJ2-5; D might be TRBD1 or TRBD2, each matching 5 bases. This CDR3 is 14 amino acids long. Trimming removed 1 base at V and 2 bases at J, with 8 bases between. Germline CDR1 LGHDT, CDR2 YNNKEL (reference sequence). The CDR3 DNA sequence: TGTGCCAGCAGCCAAGCGGGGCAGCAAGAGACCCAGTACTTC. Encoded protein: CASSQAGQQETQYF.

The J gene is TRBJ2-1, the V gene TRBV28; TRBD1 aligns across 8 bases. In germline, CDR1 is MDHEN, CDR2 SYDVKM. Trimming removed 1 base from V and 7 bases from J; junction bases left unmatched: 9. The CDR3 totals 16 residues. The CDR3 spells CASSLFSGGRGNEQFF. The DNA for the CDR3 is TGTGCCAGCAGTTTATTTTCAGGGGGCAGGGGAAATGAGCAGTTCTTC. Full variable domain (missing parts from reference TRBV28 and TRBJ2-1): DVKVTQSSRYLVKRTGEKVFLECVQDMDHENMFWYRQDPGLGLRLIYFSYDVKMKEKGDIPEGYSVSREKKERFSLILESASTNQTSMYLCASSLFSGGRGNEQFFGPGTRLTVL.

The chain uses TRBV29-1 and TRBJ2-1; TRBD2 matches 8 bases. The DNA end is a closer match to TRBJ2-7, so the J assignment may be wrong. The CDR3 totals 14 residues. Germline loops: CDR1 SQVTM, CDR2 ANQGSEA. The CDR3 here is CSVGRGGPYNEQYF. The CDR3 coding sequence is TGCAGCGTTGGCCGCGGGGGGCCATACAATGAGCAGTACTTC.

This rearrangement joins TRBV6-2 or TRBV6-3 to TRBJ2-7, with D possibly TRBD1 on 6 matching bases. The CDR3 spans 14 residues. V shed 6 bases and J shed 3 bases, with 15 bases lying between them. The germline V gene has CDR1 MNHEY and CDR2 SVGEGT. The CDR3 DNA reads TGTGCCAGCAGAAGACAGGCCCCCAACTACGAGCAGTACTTC. This sequence encodes CASRRQAPNYEQYF.

In its sample, this clonotype was seen a few times. CDR3: CASSVGQGGYEQYF. CDR3 bases: TGTGCCAGCAGCGTTGGACAGGGTGGCTACGAGCAGTACTTC. The V gene is TRBV9, the J gene TRBJ2-7; 8 nucleotides agree with TRBD1. This CDR3 is built from 14 residues. Germline lookup yields CDR1 SGDLS and CDR2 YYNGEE. The junction had 4 bases not matched to a gene; V was cut back by 2 bases and J by 3 bases.

This clonotype was counted only a few times. The chain recombines TRBV24-1 with TRBJ2-3; TRBD2 aligns across 11 bases. This CDR3 has 13 residues. Germline CDR1 reads KGHDR; CDR2 reads SFDVKD. V dropped 9 bases and J dropped 6; count of bases not matched to a gene: 4. The CDR3: CATRGLAEDTQYF. CDR3 coding DNA: TGTGCCACCCGGGGACTAGCGGAGGATACGCAGTATTTT.

This clonotype was seen at least ten times. The chain recombines TRBV7-8 with TRBJ1-1; maybe TRBD1 (6 bases). The CDR3 extends over 15 amino acids. The ends were cut back, 1 base at V and 6 bases at J, with 15 bases in the middle. The germline gives CDR1 SGHVS, CDR2 FQNEAQ. The CDR3 DNA is TGTGCCAGCAGCTTAGGAACAGGGAGTTTCGCTGAAGCTTTCTTT. It yields the protein CASSLGTGSFAEAFF. Complete variable domain (other parts from reference TRBV7-8 and TRBJ1-1): GAGVSQSPRYKVAKRGQDVALRCDPISGHVSLFWYQQALGQGPEFLTYFQNEAQLDKSGLPSDRFFAERPEGSVSTLKIQRTQQEDSAVYLCASSLGTGSFAEAFFGQGTRLTVV.

This clonotype was seen only once. The gene calls are TRBV7-2 and TRBJ1-2; D is perhaps TRBD1 (5 bases). In germline, CDR1 is SGHTA, CDR2 FQGNSA. This CDR3 has 15 amino acids. V lost 4 bases and J lost 0, with 12 bases in between. CDR3 coding DNA: TGTACCAGCAGCTCCGACGGGGGGGCTAACTATGGCTACACCTTC. Translating gives CTSSSDGGANYGYTF.

The rearrangement links TRBV13 to TRBJ2-1, with a weak D call TRBD2 (5 bases). The V end lost 5 bases, the J end lost 4 bases, and 18 bases lay between the germline ends. The CDR3 is 16 amino acids. CDR1 is PRHDT, CDR2 FYEKMQ, per germline (reference sequence). DNA for the CDR3: TGTGCCAGCAGCCCTCTGGGCGGGTCAGTTTACAATGAGCAGTTCTTC. This translates into CASSPLGGSVYNEQFF.

This chain uses TRBV4-1 with TRBJ2-5; TRBD2 matches 8 bases. V lost 6 bases, J lost 11 bases, and 11 bases stayed unmatched. From germline, CDR1 is MGHRA and CDR2 YSYEKL. The CDR3 spans 13 residues. The CDR3 spells CASRAGAADEQYF. For the CDR3, the DNA is TGCGCCAGCAGAGCGGGAGCGGCGGATGAGCAGTACTTC.

This chain joins TRBV7-9 and TRBJ2-3; 9 nucleotides line up with TRBD2. The CDR3 totals 16 residues. Germline-derived CDR1 and CDR2 are SEHNR and FQNEAQ (reference sequence). V shed 3 bases and J 4 bases; nucleotides not matched to a gene: 8. The CDR3 here is CASSLIPGLAPDTQYF. The DNA for the CDR3 is TGTGCCAGCAGCTTGATCCCGGGACTAGCTCCAGATACGCAGTATTTT.

In its sample, this clonotype was seen a few times. The genes are TRBV7-3 and TRBJ2-5; perhaps TRBD2 as D (6 bases). Per germline, CDR1 SGHTA and CDR2 FQGTGA. Trimming shortened V by 4 bases and J by 2 bases, and 8 bases separated the two germline ends. This CDR3 has 13 amino acids. CDR3 DNA: TGTGCCAGCAGCTACGGGAGTCAAGAGACCCAGTACTTC. Its protein product is CASSYGSQETQYF.

The rearrangement links TRBV7-9 to TRBJ2-7; 8 nucleotides match TRBD1. This CDR3 has 14 amino acids. V dropped 4 bases and J dropped 5; count of bases not matched to a gene: 7. From germline, CDR1 is SEHNR and CDR2 FQNEAQ (reference sequence). The CDR3 is CASSYRDRLNEQYF. The CDR3 DNA is TGTGCCAGCAGCTACCGGGACAGGTTAAACGAGCAGTACTTC.

This clonotype occurred once. The chain recombines TRBV7-2 with TRBJ2-5, with 9 bases fitting TRBD1. The last part of the DNA fits TRBJ2-7 better; the J call may be wrong. The CDR3 loop spans 16 amino acids. Germline CDR1 is SGHTA and CDR2 is FQGNSA. Here the CDR3 reads CASSARSGTGPYEQYF. CDR3 bases: TGTGCCAGCAGCGCCCGATCCGGGACAGGGCCCTACGAGCAGTACTTC.

The J gene is TRBJ2-1, the V gene TRBV12-3 or TRBV12-4; tentatively, D is TRBD2 (6 bases). The length of the CDR3 is 15 residues. V was pared by 3 bases and J by 3 bases, with 12 bases between. For the CDR3, the DNA is TGTGCCAGCAGTTTTGGAGGGGCAATCTACAATGAGCAGTTCTTC. Protein product: CASSFGGAIYNEQFF.

The chain uses TRBV7-9 and TRBJ1-2; possible D gene TRBD1, 6 bases. Germline CDR1 and CDR2: SEHNR and FQNEAQ (reference sequence). The V and J ends lost 5 bases and 6 bases respectively, with 16 bases between them. This CDR3 spans 14 amino acids. The CDR3 loop reads CASSLERGADGYTF. DNA of the CDR3: TGTGCCAGCAGCCTCGAGCGGGGGGCGGATGGCTACACCTTC.

This clonotype has just one count. The chain recombines TRBV9 with TRBJ2-1; TRBD2 agrees at 10 bases. The CDR3 covers 16 residues. Germline trimming cut 2 bases from V and 4 bases from J; bases unmatched to any gene: 6. Per germline, CDR1 SGDLS and CDR2 YYNGEE. As DNA, the CDR3 is TGTGCCAGCAGCGTTTCGACTAGCGGGCTTTACAATGAGCAGTTCTTC. It is translated as CASSVSTSGLYNEQFF.

This clonotype was counted a few times. The chain links TRBV29-1 to TRBJ2-5, with TRBD1 identical over 7 bases. The J call may be mistaken, given a closer DNA end match to TRBJ2-7. This CDR3 contains 12 residues. The V gene's germline CDR1 is SQVTM and CDR2 ANQGSEA. The CDR3 DNA reads as TGCAGCGCAGGACAGGCTGGGGGCGAGCAGTACTTC. This codes for CSAGQAGGEQYF.

This clonotype was seen only once. The germline gene is not matched at one end of the junction; a read error may be the cause. This chain connects TRBV5-8 to TRBJ2-3, with 10 bases lining up with TRBD2. The V gene's germline CDR1 is SGHTS and CDR2 YDEGEE. This CDR3 contains 20 residues. The CDR3 here is CTSSLANIFKRGGQWDTQYF. CDR3 sequence (DNA): TGTACCAGCAGCTTGGCCAACATTTTCAAGCGGGGGGGCCAGTGGGATACGCAGTATTTT.

This chain uses TRBV24-1 with TRBJ2-2; 9 nucleotides match TRBD1. CDR3 length: 13 residues. Germline V gene sequence: CDR1 KGHDR, CDR2 SFDVKD. Trimming took 5 bases from V and 7 from J; bases not matched to a gene: 1. CDR3 loop: CATSGQGVGELFF. The CDR3 DNA is TGTGCCACCAGTGGACAGGGGGTCGGGGAGCTGTTTTTT.

Details on this clonotype: At one end, the junction sequence differs from germline, possibly due to a read error. The V gene is TRBV12-3 or TRBV12-4, the J gene TRBJ2-3; D perhaps matches TRBD2 (6 bases). The CDR3 runs to 13 residues. This chain's CDR3 is CANRDSSTDAQDF. The CDR3 DNA reads TGTGCCAACCGGGACTCTAGCACAGATGCGCAGGATTTT.

In DNA form, the CDR3 reads TGTGCCAGCAGAGACTCAGGACTAGAGCAGTTCTTC. Its protein is CASRDSGLEQFF. The J gene is TRBJ2-1, the V gene TRBV14, with D perhaps TRBD2 (6 bases). Germline V gene lookup returns CDR1 SGHDN and CDR2 FVKESK. This CDR3 is 12 amino acids long. Trimming shortened V by 6 bases and J by 10 bases, and 13 bases separated the two germline ends. Looking up the rest from reference TRBV14 and TRBJ2-1 gives the full variable domain: EAGVTQFPSHSVIEKGQTVTLRCDPISGHDNLYWYRRVMGKEIKFLLHFVKESKQDESGMPNNRFLAERTGGTYSTLKVQPAELEDSGVYFCASRDSGLEQFFGPGTRLTVL.

The rearrangement joins TRBV28 to TRBJ2-3; TRBD2 might be the D (6 bases). Per germline, CDR1 MDHEN and CDR2 SYDVKM. Between the trimmed V and J ends, which lost 5 bases and 2 bases, there was a span of 20 bases. The length of the CDR3 is 17 residues. In DNA form, the CDR3 reads TGTGCCAGCAGTATTTGGGTCGGGGGAGACTTCACAGATACGCAGTATTTT. Residues: CASSIWVGGDFTDTQYF.